This T cell receptor (beta chain) is from a study of T cell repertoires in cytomegalovirus infection. Study information: An indication of both CMV infection and matching HLA type came from public TCR beta signatures.

Study-level findings and limits: The ex vivo response was dominated by HLA-C-restricted CMV-specific TCR beta clonotypes.

TCRdb reprocessed the reads via MiXCR and lists one record per CDR3 protein. Of about 210,000 distinct CDR3 sequences in the sample, 5% to 8.5% were seen once. There are many counts of this clonotype. Its antigen is not identified. In germline, CDR1 is SGHTA, CDR2 FQGNSA. CDR3 length: 15 amino acids. Trimming pared 3 bases from V and 5 bases from J, leaving 14 bases between. The chain employs TRBV7-2 and TRBJ1-5; D ambiguous. Sequences were obtained from PBMCs. This clonotype originated in a human donor in good health (CMV status not recorded). Some clones in this sample may be carry-over from other donors' samples. In DNA form, the CDR3 reads TGTGCCAGCAGCTTCGACATCTGGGAGGATCAGCCCCAGCATTTT. Translated, it gives CASSFDIWEDQPQHF.